This is a list of T cell receptor beta chains from one sample in a study of T cell responses to AZD1222 COVID-19 vaccine. Sequencing used immunoSEQ multiplex PCR; TCRdb keeps in-frame clones, though not all of them. The sample lists about 170,000 clones, less than 95% occurring once. Sequences were derived from peripheral blood, sampled on day 0 of AZD1222 vaccination. These receptors all come from an adult in good health. Each CDR3 is given without its conserved first and last residue. For some rows the clone size is stated as once, few or many, or as a class when expanded; others skip it.

TRBV7-2	NA	TRBJ2-5	ASSLIGQAQY
TRBV4-1	NA	TRBJ1-6	ASSQERDSPLH
TRBV7-9	NA	TRBJ1-1	ASSRHLDEAF
TRBV21-1	NA	TRBJ1-1	ASSTGRNTEAF
TRBV7-3	NA	TRBJ2-7	ASSSTGTGLEQY
TRBV7-2	NA	TRBJ2-2	ASSSLQGASGELF
TRBV4-3	NA	TRBJ2-3	ASSQEMTGVADTQY
TRBV11-2	NA	TRBJ1-2	ASRGVIYGYT
TRBV7-2	few	TRBJ2-2	ASSALVGSTGELF
TRBV7-9	NA	TRBJ2-3	ASNPRQGAADTQY
TRBV3-1/TRBV3-2	NA	TRBJ2-2	ASSVRTSGVIGELF
TRBV14	NA	TRBJ1-1	ASSWGTQDTEAF
TRBV4-2	NA	TRBJ1-1	ASSQPQGPTEAF
TRBV12-3/TRBV12-4	NA	TRBJ2-5	ASSLGSQETQY
TRBV11-2	NA	TRBJ2-6	ASMRAGANVLT
TRBV29-1	NA	TRBJ1-4	SVGDAGKLF
TRBV6-5	NA	TRBJ2-1	ASRIEGAPYNEQF
TRBV5-5	NA	TRBJ2-1	ASSPTPEGYNEQF
TRBV2	NA	TRBJ2-2	ASTPGRGSAGELF
TRBV6-1	once	TRBJ2-4	ASSGVAGVAKNIQY
TRBV6-2/TRBV6-3	NA	TRBJ2-3	ASSTRTSGAPDTQY
TRBV19	NA	TRBJ1-4	ASSTGATNEKLF
TRBV9	NA	TRBJ2-5	ASSVEGWETQY
TRBV3-1/TRBV3-2	NA	TRBJ2-2	ASSQSVILAGAGELF
TRBV6-5	NA	TRBJ1-1	ASSYTGTGGGAF
TRBV9	once	TRBJ2-3	ASSPGSDTQY
TRBV6-2/TRBV6-3	NA	TRBJ2-2	ASSRRLGGGPNTGELF
TRBV7-9	NA	TRBJ2-2	ASEDGFTGELF
TRBV5-4	NA	TRBJ2-1	ASSLGGLAGGRGEQF
TRBV19	NA	TRBJ2-5	ASSVGPGKQETQY
TRBV4-2	few	TRBJ2-2	ASSQALAGGNTGELF
TRBV12-3/TRBV12-4	NA	TRBJ2-7	ASRALRTGRQY
TRBV7-8	NA	TRBJ2-7	ASSFRGGTYEQY
TRBV12-3/TRBV12-4	NA	TRBJ2-1	ASNEGNEQF
TRBV5-1	NA	TRBJ1-2	ASSTGTLHESYGYT
TRBV10-3	NA	TRBJ2-2	AISAVPGQGLTGELF
TRBV7-8	once	TRBJ1-3	ASSFSGNTIY
TRBV11-2	NA	TRBJ2-3	ASSLTGTGGITSTDTQY
TRBV7-2	NA	TRBJ1-5	ASSRDRQGPQH
TRBV9	NA	TRBJ1-6	ASTGGSNSPLH
TRBV5-4	NA	TRBJ2-1	ASTTGGGLSNEQF
TRBV4-2	NA	TRBJ2-3	ASSPGTSGSTDTQY
TRBV7-9	NA	TRBJ2-7	ASSSWGDSESYEQY
TRBV7-6	NA	TRBJ1-6	ASSFQNSPLH
TRBV21-1	once	TRBJ2-5	ASSKGEWETQY
TRBV9	NA	TRBJ1-3	ASSVNGQGTNSGNTIY
TRBV7-8	once	TRBJ2-1	ASSFTLAGGNEQF
TRBV9	NA	TRBJ2-3	ASSRAGAGENTQY
TRBV6-2/TRBV6-3	NA	TRBJ1-3	ASSYHRTGSPRSGNTIY
TRBV19	NA	TRBJ2-5	ASSTWTGQETQY
TRBV5-1	few	TRBJ1-6	ASSGGQGNNSPLH
TRBV7-3	NA	TRBJ2-6	ASSPSSGSGANVLT
TRBV7-9	NA	TRBJ1-3	ASSLGGFGQGSGNTIY
TRBV7-2	NA	TRBJ2-7	ASSFHGGASSYEQY